This T cell receptor (beta chain) comes out of a study of human T cells and chemical hapten exposure. Germline CDR1 reads SEHNR; CDR2 reads FQNEAQ (reference sequence). The CDR3 consists of 14 residues. The V gene end was trimmed by 5 bases and the J gene end by 1 base; junction bases not matched to a gene: 2. Unfractionated whole blood yielded total RNA. Attachment of unique molecular identifiers to individual cDNA molecules was performed in the library. Using its own MiXCR run on the reads, TCRdb lists one record per CDR3 protein. The repertoire includes 95,000 to 150,000 distinct CDR3 sequences, approximately 9.3% of them detected once, and about 1.4% sits in the top ten. There are a few counts of this clonotype.

The source material was whole blood. J is TRBJ2-5 and V is TRBV7-9, with TRBD1 matching 9 bases. The source is a human donor in good health. Some clones in this sample may be carry-over from other donors' samples. This CDR3 is CASSLDRGQETQYF. The CDR3 DNA reads as TGTGCCAGCAGCCTGGACAGGGGCCAAGAGACCCAGTACTTC.